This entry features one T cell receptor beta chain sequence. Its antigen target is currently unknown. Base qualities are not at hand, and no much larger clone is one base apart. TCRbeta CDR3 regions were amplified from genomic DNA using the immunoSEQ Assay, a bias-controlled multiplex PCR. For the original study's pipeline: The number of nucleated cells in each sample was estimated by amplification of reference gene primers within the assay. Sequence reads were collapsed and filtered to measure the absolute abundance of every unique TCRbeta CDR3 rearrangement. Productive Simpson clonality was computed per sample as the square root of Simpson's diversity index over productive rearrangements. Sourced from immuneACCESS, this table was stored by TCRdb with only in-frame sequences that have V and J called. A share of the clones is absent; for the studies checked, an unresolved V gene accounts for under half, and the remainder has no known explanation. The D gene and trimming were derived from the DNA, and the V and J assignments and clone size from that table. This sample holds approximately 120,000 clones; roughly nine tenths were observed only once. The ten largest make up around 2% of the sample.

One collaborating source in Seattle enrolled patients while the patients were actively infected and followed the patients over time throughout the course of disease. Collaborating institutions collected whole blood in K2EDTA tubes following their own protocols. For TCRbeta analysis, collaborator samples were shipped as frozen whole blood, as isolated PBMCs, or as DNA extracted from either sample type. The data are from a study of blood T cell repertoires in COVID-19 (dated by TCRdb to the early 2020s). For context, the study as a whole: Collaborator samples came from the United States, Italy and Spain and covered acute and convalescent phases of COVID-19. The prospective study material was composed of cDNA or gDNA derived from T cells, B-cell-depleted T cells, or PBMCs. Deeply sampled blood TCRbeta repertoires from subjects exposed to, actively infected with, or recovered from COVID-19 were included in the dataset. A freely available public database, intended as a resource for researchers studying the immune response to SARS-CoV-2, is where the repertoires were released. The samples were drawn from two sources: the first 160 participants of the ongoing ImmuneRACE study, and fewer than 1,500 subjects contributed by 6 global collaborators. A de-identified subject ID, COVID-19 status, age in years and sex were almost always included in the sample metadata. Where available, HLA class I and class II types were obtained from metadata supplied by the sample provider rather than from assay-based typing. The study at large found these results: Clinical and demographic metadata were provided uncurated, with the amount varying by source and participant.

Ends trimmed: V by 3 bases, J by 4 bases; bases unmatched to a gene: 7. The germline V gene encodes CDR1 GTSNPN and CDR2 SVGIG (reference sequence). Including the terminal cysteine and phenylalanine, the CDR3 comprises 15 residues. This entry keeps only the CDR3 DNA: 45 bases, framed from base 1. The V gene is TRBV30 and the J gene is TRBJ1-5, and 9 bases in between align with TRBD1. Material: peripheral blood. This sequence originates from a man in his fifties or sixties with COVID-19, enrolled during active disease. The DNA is TGTGCCTGGAGCGCGGGACAGGGAGGAAATCAGCCCCAGCATTTT. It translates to CAWSAGQGGNQPQHF.